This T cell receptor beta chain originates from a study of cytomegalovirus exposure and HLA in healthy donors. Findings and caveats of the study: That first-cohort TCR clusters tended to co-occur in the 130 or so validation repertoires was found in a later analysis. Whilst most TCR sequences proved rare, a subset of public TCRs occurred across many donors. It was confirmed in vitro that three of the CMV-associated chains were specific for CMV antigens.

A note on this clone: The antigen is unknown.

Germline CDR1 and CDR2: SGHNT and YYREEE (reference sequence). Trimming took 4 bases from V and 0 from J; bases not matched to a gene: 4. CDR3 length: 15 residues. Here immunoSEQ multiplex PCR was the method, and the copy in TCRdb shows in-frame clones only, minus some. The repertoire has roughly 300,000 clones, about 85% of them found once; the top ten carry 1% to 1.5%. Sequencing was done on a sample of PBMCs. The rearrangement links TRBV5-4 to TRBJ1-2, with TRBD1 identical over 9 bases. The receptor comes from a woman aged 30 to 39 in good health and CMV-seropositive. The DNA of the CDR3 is TGTGCCAGCAGCCACGGGGACAGGGCTAACTATGGCTACACCTTC. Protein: CASSHGDRANYGYTF. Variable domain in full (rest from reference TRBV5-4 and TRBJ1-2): ETGVTQSPTHLIKTRGQQVTLRCSSQSGHNTVSWYQQALGQGPQFIFQYYREEENGRGNFPPRFSGLQFPNYSSELNVNALELDDSALYLCASSHGDRANYGYTFGSGTRLTVV.